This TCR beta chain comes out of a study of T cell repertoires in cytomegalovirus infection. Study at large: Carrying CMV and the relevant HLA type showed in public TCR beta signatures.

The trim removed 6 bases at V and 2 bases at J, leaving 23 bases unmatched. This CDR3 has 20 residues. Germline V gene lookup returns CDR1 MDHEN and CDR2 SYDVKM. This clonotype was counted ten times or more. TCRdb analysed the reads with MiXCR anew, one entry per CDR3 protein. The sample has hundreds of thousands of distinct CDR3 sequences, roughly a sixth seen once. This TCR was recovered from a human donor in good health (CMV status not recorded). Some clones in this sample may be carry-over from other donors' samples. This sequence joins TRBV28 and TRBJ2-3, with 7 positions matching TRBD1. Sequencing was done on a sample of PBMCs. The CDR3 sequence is CASRAHRDSVARRVTDTQYF. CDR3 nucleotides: TGTGCCAGCAGGGCCCACCGGGACAGTGTCGCCCGGCGGGTCACAGATACGCAGTATTTT.